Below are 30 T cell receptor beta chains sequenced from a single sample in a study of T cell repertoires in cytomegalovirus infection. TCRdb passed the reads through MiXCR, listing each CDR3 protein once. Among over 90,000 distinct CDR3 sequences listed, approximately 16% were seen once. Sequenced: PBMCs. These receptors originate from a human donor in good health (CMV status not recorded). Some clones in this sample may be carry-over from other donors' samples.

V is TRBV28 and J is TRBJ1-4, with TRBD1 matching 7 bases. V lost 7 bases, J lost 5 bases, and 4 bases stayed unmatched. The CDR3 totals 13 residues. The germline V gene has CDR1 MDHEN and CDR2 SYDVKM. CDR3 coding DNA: TGTGCCAGCAAGGGGGCTCAGAATGAAAAACTGTTTTTT. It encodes CASKGAQNEKLFF.

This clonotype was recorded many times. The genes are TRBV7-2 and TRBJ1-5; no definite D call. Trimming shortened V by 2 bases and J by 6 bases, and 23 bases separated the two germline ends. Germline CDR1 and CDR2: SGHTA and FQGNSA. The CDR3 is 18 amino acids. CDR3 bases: TGTGCCAGCAGCTTATGGAACCCCCAACTCTGGATGGTTCAGCCCCAGCATTTT. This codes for CASSLWNPQLWMVQPQHF.

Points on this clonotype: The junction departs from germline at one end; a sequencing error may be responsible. In nucleotides, the CDR3 is TGCGCCAGCAGCCAAGCACGGGGGGGGGTAGATGCGCAGTATTTT. Amino acid sequence: CASSQARGGVDAQYF. This sequence joins TRBV4-3 and TRBJ2-3, with 8 bases fitting TRBD2. CDR1 and CDR2 (germline): LGHNA, YSLEER. This CDR3 contains 15 residues.

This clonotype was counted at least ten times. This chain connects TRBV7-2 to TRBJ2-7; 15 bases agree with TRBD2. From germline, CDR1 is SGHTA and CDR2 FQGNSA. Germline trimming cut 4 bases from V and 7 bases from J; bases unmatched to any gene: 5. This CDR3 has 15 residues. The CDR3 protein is CASSSGLAGGLEQYF. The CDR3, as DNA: TGTGCCAGCAGCTCCGGACTAGCGGGGGGGCTAGAGCAGTACTTC.

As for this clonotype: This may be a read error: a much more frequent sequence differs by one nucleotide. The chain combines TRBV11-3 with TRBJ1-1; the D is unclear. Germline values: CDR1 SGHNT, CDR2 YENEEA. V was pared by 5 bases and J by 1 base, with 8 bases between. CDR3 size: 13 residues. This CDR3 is CASSINTNTEAFF. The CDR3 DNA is TGTGCCAGCAGCATAAATACGAACACTGAAGCTTTCTTT.

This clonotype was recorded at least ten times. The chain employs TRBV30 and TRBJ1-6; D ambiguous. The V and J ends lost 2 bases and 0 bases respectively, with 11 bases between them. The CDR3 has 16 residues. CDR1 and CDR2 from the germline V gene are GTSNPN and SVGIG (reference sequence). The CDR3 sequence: CAWSRYESSYNSPLHF. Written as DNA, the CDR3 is TGTGCCTGGAGTCGGTATGAGAGCTCCTATAATTCACCCCTCCACTTT.

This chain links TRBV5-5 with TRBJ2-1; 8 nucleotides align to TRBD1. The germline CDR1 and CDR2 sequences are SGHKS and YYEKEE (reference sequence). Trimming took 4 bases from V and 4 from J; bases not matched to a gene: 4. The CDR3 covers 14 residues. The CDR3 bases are TGTGCCAGCAGCCCCGACAGGGGTTACAATGAGCAGTTCTTC. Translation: CASSPDRGYNEQFF.

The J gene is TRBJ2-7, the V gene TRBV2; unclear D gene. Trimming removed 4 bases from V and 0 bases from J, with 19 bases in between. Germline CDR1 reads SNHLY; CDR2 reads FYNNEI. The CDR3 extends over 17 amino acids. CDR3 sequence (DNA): TGTGCCAGCAGTGTCGGGTCCTTGGCTTGGAGCTCCTACGAGCAGTACTTC. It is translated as CASSVGSLAWSSYEQYF.

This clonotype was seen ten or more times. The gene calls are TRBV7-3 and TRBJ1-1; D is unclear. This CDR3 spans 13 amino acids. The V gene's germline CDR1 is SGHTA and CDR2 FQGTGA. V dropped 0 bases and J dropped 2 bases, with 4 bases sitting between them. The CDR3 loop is CASSLTANTEAFF. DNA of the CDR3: TGTGCCAGCAGCTTAACAGCCAACACTGAAGCTTTCTTT.

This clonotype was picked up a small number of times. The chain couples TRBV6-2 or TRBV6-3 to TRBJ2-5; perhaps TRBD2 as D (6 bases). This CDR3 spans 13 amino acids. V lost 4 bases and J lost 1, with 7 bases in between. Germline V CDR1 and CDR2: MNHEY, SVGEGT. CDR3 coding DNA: TGTGCCAGCAGTTCTAGCGTCCAAGAGACCCAGTACTTC. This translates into CASSSSVQETQYF.

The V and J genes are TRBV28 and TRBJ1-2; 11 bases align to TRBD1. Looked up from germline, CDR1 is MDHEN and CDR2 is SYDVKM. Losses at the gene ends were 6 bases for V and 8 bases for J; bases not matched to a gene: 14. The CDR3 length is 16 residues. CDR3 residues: CASRRTGTGGLSGYTF. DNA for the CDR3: TGTGCCAGCAGACGGACCGGGACAGGGGGTTTAAGCGGCTACACCTTC.

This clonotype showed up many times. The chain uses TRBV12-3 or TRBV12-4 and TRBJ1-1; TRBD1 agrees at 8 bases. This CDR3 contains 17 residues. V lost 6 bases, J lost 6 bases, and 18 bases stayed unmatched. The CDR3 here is CASSPDKPGQELSEAFF. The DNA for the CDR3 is TGTGCCAGCAGCCCCGACAAACCGGGACAGGAGCTGTCTGAAGCTTTCTTT.

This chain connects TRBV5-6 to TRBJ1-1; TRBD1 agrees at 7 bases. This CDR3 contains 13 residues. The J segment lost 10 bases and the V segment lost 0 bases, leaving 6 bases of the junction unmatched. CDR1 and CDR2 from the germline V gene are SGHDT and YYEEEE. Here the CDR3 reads CASSLGQGRGAFF. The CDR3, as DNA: TGTGCCAGCAGCTTGGGACAGGGTAGGGGAGCTTTCTTT.

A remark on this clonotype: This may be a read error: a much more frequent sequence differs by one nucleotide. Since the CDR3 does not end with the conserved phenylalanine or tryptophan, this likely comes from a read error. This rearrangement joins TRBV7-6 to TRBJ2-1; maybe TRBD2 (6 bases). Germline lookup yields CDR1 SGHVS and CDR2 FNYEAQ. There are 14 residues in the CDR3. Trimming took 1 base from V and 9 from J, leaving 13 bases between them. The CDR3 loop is CASSLVELAAEQFL. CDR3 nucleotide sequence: TGTGCCAGCAGCTTAGTAGAACTAGCAGCTGAGCAGTTCTTA.

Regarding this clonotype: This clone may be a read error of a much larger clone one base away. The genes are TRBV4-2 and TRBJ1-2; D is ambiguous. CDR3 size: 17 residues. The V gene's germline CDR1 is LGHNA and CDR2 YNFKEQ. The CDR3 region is CASSQGGSGKFNSGYTF. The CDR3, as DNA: TGTGCCAGCAGCCAAGGCGGTAGCGGGAAGTTTAACTCTGGCTACACCTTC.

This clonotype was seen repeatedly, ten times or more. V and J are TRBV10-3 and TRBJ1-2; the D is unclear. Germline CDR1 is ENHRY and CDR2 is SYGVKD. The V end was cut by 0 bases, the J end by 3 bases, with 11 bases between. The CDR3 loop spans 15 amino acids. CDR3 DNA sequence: TGTGCCATCAGTGAGTCGAGGGCTCGGGACTATGGCTACACCTTC. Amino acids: CAISESRARDYGYTF.

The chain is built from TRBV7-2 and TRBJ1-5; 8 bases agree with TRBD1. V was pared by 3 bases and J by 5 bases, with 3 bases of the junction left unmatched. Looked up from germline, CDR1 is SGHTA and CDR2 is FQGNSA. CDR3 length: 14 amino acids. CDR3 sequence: CASSFDRGYQPQHF. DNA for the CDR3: TGTGCCAGCAGCTTCGACAGGGGCTATCAGCCCCAGCATTTT.

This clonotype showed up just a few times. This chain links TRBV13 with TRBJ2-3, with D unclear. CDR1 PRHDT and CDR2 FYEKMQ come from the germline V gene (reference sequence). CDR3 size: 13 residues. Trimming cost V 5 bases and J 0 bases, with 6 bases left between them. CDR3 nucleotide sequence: TGTGCCAGCAGCAGAGTGAGCACAGATACGCAGTATTTT. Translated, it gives CASSRVSTDTQYF.

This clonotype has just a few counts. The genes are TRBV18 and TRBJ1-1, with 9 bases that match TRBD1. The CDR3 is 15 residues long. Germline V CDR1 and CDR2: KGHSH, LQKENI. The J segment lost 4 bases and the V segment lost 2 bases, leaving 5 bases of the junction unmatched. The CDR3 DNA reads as TGTGCCAGCTCACCAAATACAGGGGGCGGCACTGAAGCTTTCTTT. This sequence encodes CASSPNTGGGTEAFF.

The CDR3 nucleotides are TGTGCCAGCAGTGGCAACACAGGGGGCCTGCCCCAGCATTTT. Its protein is CASSGNTGGLPQHF. V usage is TRBV6-2 or TRBV6-3 and J usage is TRBJ1-5; 9 bases are a match to TRBD1. This CDR3 has 14 amino acids. The junction had 8 bases not matched to a gene; V was cut back by 5 bases and J by 9 bases. Germline CDR1 is MNHEY and CDR2 is SVGEGT.

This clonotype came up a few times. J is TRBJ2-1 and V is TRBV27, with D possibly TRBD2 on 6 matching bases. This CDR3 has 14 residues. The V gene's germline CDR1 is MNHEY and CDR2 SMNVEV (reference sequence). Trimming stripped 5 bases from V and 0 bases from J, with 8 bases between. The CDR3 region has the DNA TGTGCCAGCAGTATCGGGAGCTCCTACAATGAGCAGTTCTTC. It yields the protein CASSIGSSYNEQFF.

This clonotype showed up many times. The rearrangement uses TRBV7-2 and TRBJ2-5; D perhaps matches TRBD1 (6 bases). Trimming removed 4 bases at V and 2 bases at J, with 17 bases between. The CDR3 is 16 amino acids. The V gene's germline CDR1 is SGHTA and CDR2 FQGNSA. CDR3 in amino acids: CASSSHSRTAQETQYF. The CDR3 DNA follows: TGTGCCAGCAGCTCCCATTCCAGGACAGCACAAGAGACCCAGTACTTC.

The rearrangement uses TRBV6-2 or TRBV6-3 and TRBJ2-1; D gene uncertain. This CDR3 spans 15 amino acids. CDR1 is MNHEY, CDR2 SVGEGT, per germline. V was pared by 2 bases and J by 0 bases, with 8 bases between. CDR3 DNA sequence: TGTGCCAGCAGTTACGGTGAAAGCTCCTACAATGAGCAGTTCTTC. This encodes CASSYGESSYNEQFF.

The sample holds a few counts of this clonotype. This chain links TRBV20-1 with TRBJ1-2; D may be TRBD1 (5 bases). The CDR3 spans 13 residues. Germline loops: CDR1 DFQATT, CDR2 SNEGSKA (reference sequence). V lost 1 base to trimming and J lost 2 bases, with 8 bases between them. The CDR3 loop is CSARVEGNYGYTF. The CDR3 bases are TGCAGTGCTAGAGTAGAGGGGAACTATGGCTACACCTTC.

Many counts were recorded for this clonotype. The CDR3 is CASRWDLRNTEAFF. Written as DNA, the CDR3 is TGTGCCAGCAGATGGGACTTAAGGAACACTGAAGCTTTCTTT. The rearrangement uses TRBV12-3 or TRBV12-4 and TRBJ1-1; D is possibly TRBD1 (5 bases). V lost 6 bases and J 1 base, leaving 12 bases between the germline ends. The CDR3 is made up of 14 amino acids.

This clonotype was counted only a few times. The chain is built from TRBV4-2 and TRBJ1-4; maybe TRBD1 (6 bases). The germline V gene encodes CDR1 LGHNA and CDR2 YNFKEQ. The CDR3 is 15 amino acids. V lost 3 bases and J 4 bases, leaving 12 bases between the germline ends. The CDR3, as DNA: TGTGCCAGCAGCCAGGTGGACAGCCTTAATGAAAAACTGTTTTTT. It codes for CASSQVDSLNEKLFF.

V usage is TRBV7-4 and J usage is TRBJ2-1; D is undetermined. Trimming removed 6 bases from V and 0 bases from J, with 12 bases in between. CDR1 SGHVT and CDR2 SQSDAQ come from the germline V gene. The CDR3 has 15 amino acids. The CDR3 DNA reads TGTGCCAGCAGGGATGACACTTTCTCCTACAATGAGCAGTTCTTC. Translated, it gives CASRDDTFSYNEQFF.

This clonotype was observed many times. CDR3 DNA: TGTGCCAGCAGCCCCTTGGGACAGGGATACAATGAGCAGTTCTTC. Amino acids: CASSPLGQGYNEQFF. V is TRBV7-3 and J is TRBJ2-1; 9 bases line up with TRBD1. The CDR3 has 15 amino acids. Germline CDR1 SGHTA, CDR2 FQGTGA. With 5 bases clipped from V and 4 bases from J, the junction kept 6 bases outside the gene matches.

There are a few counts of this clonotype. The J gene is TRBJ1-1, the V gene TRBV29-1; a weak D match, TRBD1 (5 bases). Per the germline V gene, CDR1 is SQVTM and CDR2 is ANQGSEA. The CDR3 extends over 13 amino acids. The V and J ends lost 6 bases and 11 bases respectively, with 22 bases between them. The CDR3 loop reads CSVGAGGTSDAFF. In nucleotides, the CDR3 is TGCAGCGTCGGGGCTGGGGGGACCTCAGACGCTTTCTTT.

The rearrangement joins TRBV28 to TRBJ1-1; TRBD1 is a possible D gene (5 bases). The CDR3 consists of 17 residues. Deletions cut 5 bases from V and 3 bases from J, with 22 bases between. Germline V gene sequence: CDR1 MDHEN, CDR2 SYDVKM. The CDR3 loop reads CASSPMRVKGSDTEAFF. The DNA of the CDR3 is TGTGCCAGCAGTCCCATGCGTGTGAAGGGGTCAGACACTGAAGCTTTCTTT.